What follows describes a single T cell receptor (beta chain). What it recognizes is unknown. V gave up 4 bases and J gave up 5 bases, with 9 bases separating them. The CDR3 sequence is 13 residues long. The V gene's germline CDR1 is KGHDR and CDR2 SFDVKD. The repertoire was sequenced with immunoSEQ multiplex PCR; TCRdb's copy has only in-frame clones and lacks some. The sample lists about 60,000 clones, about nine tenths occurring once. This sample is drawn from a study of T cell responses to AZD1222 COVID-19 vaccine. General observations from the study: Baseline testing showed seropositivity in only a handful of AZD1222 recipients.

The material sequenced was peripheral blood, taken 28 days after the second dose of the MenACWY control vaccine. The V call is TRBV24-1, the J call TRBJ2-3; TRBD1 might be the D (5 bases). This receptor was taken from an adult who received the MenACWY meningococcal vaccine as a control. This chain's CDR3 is CATSEGVVDTQYF. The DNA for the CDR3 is TGTGCCACCAGTGAAGGGGTCGTAGATACGCAGTATTTT.